This T cell receptor beta chain was recovered during a study of cytomegalovirus exposure and HLA in healthy donors. Broader study findings: Reports described diagnosis of cytomegalovirus status by the classifier as highly specific and sensitive. Serostatus for CMV was the only available immune exposure information. Most of the TCR beta V segments (in an earlier analysis) were productive either about 90% or about 30% of the time.

To note about this clone: As yet, its antigen is unknown.

PCR used 60 Vbeta primers and 13 Jbeta primers. The method was immunoSEQ multiplex PCR; TCRdb's version includes in-frame clones alone and lacks a portion of them. The sample lists 110,000 to 150,000 clones; approximately 80% were seen once. V lost 0 bases to trimming and J lost 6 bases; unmatched junction nucleotides: 3. CDR3 size: 15 residues. Germline V gene sequence: CDR1 SGDLS, CDR2 YYNGEE. The source of this sequence is a woman in her 40s in good health and CMV-seropositive. Source material: PBMCs. The rearrangement joins TRBV9 to TRBJ2-1, with 10 bases lining up with TRBD1. In DNA form, the CDR3 reads TGTGCCAGCAGCGTAGAGGGGACAGGGGTCAATGAGCAGTTCTTC. It yields the protein CASSVEGTGVNEQFF.